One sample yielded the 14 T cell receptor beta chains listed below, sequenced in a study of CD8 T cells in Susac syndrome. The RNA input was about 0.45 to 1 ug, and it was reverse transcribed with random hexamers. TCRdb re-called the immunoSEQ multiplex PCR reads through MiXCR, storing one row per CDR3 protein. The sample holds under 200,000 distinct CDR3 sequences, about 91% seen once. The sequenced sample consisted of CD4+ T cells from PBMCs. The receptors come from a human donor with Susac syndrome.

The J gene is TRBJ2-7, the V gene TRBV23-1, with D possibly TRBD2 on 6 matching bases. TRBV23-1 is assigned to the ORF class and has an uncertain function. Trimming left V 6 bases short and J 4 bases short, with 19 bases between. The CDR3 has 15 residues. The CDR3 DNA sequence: TGCGCCAGCAGCCAGGCCGGGACTTATATTTACGAGCAGTACTTC. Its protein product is CASSQAGTYIYEQYF.

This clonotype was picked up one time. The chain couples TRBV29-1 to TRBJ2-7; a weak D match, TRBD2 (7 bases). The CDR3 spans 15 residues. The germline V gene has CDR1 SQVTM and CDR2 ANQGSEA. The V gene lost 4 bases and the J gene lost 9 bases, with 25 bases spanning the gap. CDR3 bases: TGCAGCGTTGTCCCGGCCCGGGGGGCTCAAGGAGGGCAGTACTTC. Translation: CSVVPARGAQGGQYF.

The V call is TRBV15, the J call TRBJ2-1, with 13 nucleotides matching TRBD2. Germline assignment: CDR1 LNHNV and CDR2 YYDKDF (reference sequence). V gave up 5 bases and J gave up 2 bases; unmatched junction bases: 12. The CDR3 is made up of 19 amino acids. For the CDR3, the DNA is TGTGCCACCAGCGGAACCGGACTAGCGGGAGATTCAACCTACAATGAGCAGTTCTTC. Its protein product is CATSGTGLAGDSTYNEQFF.

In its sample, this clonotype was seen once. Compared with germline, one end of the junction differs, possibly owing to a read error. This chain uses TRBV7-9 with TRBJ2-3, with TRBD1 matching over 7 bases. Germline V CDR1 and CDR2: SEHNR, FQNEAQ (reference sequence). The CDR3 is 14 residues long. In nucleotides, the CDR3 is TGTGCCAGCAGCTTAGCAGAGGGGGCGACTCCTGTAATCTTT. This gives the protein CASSLAEGATPVIF.

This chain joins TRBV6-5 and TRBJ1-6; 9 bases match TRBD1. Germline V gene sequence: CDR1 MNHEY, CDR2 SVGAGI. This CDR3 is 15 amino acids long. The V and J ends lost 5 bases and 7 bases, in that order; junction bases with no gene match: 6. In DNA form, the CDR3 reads TGTGCCAGCAGTCAAGGGGGACAGGGCAATTCACCCCTCCACTTT. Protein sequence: CASSQGGQGNSPLHF.

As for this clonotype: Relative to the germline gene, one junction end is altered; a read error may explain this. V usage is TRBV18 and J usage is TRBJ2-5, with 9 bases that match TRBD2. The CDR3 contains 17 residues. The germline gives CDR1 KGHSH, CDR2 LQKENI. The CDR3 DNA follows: TGTGCCAGCTCACCACCGTTGCTAGCGGGGTACCAAGAGACCCAGCACTTC. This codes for CASSPPLLAGYQETQHF.

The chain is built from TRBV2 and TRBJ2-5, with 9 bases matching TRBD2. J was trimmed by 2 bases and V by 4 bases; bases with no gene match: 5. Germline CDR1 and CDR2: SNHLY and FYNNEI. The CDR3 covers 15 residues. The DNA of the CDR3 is TGTGCCAGCAGTGTCGGTAGCGGGGGACAAGAGACCCAGTACTTC. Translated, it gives CASSVGSGGQETQYF.

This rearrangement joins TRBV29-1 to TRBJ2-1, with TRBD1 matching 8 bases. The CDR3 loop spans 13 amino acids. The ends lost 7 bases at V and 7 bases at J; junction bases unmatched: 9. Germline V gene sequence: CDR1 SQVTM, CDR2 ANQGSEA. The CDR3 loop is CSAGQGRRNEQFF. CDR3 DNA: TGCAGCGCCGGACAGGGAAGGCGGAATGAGCAGTTCTTC.

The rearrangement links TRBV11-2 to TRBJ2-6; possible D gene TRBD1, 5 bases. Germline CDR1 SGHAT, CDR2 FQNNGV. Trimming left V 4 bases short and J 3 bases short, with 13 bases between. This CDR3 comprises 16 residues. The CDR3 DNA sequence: TGTGCCAGCAGCTCTGACAGCTTCTTTGGGGCCAACGTCCTGACTTTC. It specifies CASSSDSFFGANVLTF.

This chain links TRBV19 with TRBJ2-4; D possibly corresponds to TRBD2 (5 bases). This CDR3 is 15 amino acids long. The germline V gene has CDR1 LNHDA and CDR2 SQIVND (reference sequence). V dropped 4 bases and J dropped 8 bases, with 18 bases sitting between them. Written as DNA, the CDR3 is TGTGCCAGTAGTACCGCTGCGCGGAGGTTGGACATTCAGTACTTC. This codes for CASSTAARRLDIQYF.

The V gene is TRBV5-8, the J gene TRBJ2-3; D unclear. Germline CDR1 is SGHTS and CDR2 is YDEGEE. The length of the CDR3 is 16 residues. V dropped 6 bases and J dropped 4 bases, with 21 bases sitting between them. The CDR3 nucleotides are TGTGCCAGCACCAGTCCTCGGACGGCCCAGGCAGATACGCAGTATTTT. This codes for CASTSPRTAQADTQYF.

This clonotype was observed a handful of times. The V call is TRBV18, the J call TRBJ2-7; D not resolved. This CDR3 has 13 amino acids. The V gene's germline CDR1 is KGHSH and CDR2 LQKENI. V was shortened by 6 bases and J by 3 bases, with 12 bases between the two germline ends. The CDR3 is CASSPAGGYEQYF. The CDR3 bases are TGTGCCAGCTCCCCCGCCGGTGGCTACGAGCAGTACTTC.

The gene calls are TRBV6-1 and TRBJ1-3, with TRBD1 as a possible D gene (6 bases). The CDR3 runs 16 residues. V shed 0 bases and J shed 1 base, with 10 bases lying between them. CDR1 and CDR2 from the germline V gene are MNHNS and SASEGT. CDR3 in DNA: TGTGCCAGCAGTGAAGCTCTTCAGGGGTCTGGAAACACCATATATTTT. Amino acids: CASSEALQGSGNTIYF.

This CDR3 is CASSPAPDSSLNTEAFF. Here the CDR3 DNA reads TGCGCCAGCAGCCCGGCGCCGGACAGTTCCTTAAACACTGAAGCTTTCTTT. The V call is TRBV5-1, the J call TRBJ1-1; tentative D call: TRBD1 (6 bases). Trimming removed 4 bases at V and 2 bases at J, with 21 bases between. CDR3 length: 17 residues. Germline V gene data show CDR1 as SGHRS and CDR2 as YFSETQ.